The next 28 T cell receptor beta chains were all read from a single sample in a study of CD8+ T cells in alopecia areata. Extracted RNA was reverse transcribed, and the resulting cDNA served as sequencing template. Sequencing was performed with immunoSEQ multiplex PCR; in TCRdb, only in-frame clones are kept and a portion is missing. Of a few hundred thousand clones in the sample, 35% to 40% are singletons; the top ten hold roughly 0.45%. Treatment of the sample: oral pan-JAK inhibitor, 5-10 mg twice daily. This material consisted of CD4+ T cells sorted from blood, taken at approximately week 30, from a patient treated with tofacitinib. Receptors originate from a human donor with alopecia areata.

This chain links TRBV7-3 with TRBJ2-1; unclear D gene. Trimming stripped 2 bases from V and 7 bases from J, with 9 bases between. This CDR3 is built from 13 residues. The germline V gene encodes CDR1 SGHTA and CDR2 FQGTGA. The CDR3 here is CASSLGRQNEQFF. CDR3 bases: TGTGCCAGCAGCTTAGGTCGCCAAAATGAGCAGTTCTTC.

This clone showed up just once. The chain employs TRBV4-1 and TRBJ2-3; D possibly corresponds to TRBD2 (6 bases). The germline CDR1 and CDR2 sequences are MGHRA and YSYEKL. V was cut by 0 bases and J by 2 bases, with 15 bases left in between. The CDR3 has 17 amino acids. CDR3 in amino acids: CASSQETRTDITDTQYF. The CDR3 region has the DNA TGCGCCAGCAGCCAAGAGACTAGGACGGATATCACAGATACGCAGTATTTT.

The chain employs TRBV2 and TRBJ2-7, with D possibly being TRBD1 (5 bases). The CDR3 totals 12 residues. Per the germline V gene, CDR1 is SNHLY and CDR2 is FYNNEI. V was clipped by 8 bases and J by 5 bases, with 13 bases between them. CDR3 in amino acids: CASGLGVHEQYF. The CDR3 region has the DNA TGTGCCAGCGGCCTAGGGGTCCACGAGCAGTACTTC.

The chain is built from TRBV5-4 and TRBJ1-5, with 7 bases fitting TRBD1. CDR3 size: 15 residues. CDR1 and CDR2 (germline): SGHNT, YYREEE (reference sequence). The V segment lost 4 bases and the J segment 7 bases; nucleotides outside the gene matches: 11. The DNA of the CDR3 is TGTGCCAGCAGCCAGGGGGACGGCGAGGGGCAGCCCCAGCATTTT. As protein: CASSQGDGEGQPQHF.

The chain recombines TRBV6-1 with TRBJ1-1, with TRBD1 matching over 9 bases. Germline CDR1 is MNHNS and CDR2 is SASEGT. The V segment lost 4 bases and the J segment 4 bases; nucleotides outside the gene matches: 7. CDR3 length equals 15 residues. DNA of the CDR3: TGTGCCAGCAGTGGAACCGGGACAGGGAGCACTGAAGCTTTCTTT. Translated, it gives CASSGTGTGSTEAFF.

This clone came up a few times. For the CDR3, the DNA is TGTGCCAGCAGCCCCCTTTGGGGGGATGGGAAGCAGTACTTC. Protein sequence: CASSPLWGDGKQYF. J is TRBJ2-7 and V is TRBV14; TRBD2 is a possible D gene (6 bases). CDR1 is SGHDN, CDR2 FVKESK, per germline. Trimming shortened V by 4 bases and J by 8 bases, and 18 bases separated the two germline ends. The CDR3 is 14 residues long. Using reference TRBV14 and TRBJ2-7 for the parts outside the CDR3, the full variable domain is EAGVTQFPSHSVIEKGQTVTLRCDPISGHDNLYWYRRVMGKEIKFLLHFVKESKQDESGMPNNRFLAERTGGTYSTLKVQPAELEDSGVYFCASSPLWGDGKQYFGPGTRLTVT.

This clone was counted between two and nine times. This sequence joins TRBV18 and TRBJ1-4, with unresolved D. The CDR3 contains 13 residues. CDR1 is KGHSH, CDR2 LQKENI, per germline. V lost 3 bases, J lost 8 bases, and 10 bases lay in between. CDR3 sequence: CASSPDGKEKLFF. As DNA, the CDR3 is TGTGCCAGCTCACCGGACGGTAAAGAAAAACTGTTTTTT.

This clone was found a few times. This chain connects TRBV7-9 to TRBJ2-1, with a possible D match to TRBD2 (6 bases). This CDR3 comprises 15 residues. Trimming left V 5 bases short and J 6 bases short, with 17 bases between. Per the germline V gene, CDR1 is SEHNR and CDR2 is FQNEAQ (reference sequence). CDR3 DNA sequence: TGTGCCAGCAGCCCTGAGGGAGGTTGGATCAATGAGCAGTTCTTC. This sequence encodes CASSPEGGWINEQFF. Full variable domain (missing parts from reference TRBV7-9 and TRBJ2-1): DTGVSQNPRHKITKRGQNVTFRCDPISEHNRLYWYRQTLGQGPEFLTYFQNEAQLEKSRLLSDRFSAERPKGSFSTLEIQRTEQGDSAMYLCASSPEGGWINEQFFGPGTRLTVL.

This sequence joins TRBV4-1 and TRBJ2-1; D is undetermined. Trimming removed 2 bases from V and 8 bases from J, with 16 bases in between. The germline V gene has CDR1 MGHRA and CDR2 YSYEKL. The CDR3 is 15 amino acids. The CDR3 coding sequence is TGCGCCAGCAGCCAAAGGTACTTTAGGTTCGATGAGCAGTTCTTC. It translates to CASSQRYFRFDEQFF.

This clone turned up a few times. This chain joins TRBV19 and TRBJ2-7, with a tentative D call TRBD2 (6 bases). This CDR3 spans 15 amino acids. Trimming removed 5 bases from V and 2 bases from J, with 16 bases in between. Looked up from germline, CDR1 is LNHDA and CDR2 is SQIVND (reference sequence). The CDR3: CASSFRDLLTYEQYF. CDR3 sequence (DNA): TGTGCCAGTAGTTTCCGGGACTTGCTGACCTACGAGCAGTACTTC.

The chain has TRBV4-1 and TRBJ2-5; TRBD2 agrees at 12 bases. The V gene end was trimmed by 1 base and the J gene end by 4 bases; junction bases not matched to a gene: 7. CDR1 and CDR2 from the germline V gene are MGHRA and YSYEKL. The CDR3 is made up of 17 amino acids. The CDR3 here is CASSQVGLAGRGETQYF. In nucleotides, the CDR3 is TGCGCCAGCAGCCAAGTTGGACTAGCGGGAAGGGGAGAGACCCAGTACTTC.

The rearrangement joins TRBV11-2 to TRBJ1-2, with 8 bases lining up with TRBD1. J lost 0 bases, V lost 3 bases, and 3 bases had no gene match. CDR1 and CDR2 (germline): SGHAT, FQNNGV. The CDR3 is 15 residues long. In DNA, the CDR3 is TGTGCCAGCAGCTTCGGACAGGGCACTAACTATGGCTACACCTTC. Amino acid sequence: CASSFGQGTNYGYTF.

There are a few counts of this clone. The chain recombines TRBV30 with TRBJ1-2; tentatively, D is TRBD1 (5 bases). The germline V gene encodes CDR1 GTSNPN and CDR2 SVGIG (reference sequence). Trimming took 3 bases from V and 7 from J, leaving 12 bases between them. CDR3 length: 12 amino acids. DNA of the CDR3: TGTGCCTGGAGCGGGGGGATCGGTGGCTACACCTTC. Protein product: CAWSGGIGGYTF.

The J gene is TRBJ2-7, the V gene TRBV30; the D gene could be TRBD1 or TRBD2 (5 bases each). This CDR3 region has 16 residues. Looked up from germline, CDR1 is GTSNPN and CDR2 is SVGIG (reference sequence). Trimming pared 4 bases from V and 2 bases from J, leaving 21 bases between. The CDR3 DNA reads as TGTGCCTGGATTCCTCCCCTCAGGGACCCGGCCTACGAGCAGTACTTC. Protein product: CAWIPPLRDPAYEQYF. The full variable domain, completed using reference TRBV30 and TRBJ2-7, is SQTIHQWPATLVQPVGSPLSLECTVEGTSNPNLYWYRQAAGRGLQLLFYSVGIGQISSEVPQNLSASRPQDRQFILSSKKLLLSDSGFYLCAWIPPLRDPAYEQYFGPGTRLTVT.

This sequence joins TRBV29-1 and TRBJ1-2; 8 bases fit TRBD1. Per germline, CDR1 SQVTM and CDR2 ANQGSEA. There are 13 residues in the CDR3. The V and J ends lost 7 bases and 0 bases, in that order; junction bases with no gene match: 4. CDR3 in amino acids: CSAGQGANYGYTF. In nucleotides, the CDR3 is TGCAGCGCCGGACAGGGTGCTAACTATGGCTACACCTTC. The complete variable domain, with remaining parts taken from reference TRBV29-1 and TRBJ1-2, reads SAVISQKPSRDICQRGTSLTIQCQVDSQVTMMFWYRQQPGQSLTLIATANQGSEATYESGFVIDKFPISRPNLTFSTLTVSNMSPEDSSIYLCSAGQGANYGYTFGSGTRLTVV.

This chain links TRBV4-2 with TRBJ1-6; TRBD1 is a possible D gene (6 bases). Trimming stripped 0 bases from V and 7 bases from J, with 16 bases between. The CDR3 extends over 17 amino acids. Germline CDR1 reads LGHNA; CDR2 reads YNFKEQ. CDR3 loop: CASSQEGGGRLNSPLHF. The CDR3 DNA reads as TGTGCCAGCAGCCAAGAAGGGGGAGGCCGACTAAATTCACCCCTCCACTTT.

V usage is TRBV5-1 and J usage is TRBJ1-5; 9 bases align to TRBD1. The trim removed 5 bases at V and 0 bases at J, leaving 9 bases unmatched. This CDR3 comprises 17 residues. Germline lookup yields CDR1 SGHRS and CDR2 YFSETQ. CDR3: CASSPGTGRYSNQPQHF. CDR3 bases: TGCGCCAGCAGTCCCGGGACAGGGCGCTATAGCAATCAGCCCCAGCATTTT.

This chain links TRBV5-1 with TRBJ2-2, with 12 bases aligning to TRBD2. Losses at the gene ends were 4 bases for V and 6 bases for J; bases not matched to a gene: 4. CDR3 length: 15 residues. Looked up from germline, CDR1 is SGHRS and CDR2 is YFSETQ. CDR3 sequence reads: CASSPGLAGSGELFF. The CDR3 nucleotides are TGCGCCAGCAGCCCGGGACTAGCGGGCTCCGGGGAGCTGTTTTTT. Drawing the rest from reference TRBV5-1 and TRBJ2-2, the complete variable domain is KAGVTQTPRYLIKTRGQQVTLSCSPISGHRSVSWYQQTPGQGLQFLFEYFSETQRNKGNFPGRFSGRQFSNSRSEMNVSTLELGDSALYLCASSPGLAGSGELFFGEGSRLTVL.

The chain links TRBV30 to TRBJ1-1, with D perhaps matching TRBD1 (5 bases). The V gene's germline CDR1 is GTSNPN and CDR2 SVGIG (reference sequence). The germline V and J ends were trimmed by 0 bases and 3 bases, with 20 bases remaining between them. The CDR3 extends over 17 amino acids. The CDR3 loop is CAWSVPGGALSHTEAFF. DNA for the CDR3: TGTGCCTGGAGTGTACCGGGGGGAGCCCTATCTCACACTGAAGCTTTCTTT.

The CDR3 loop reads CAWRGPGASSEKLFF. The CDR3 coding sequence is TGTGCCTGGAGGGGACCGGGAGCCTCCAGTGAAAAACTGTTTTTT. The chain uses TRBV30 and TRBJ1-4; the D gene is possibly TRBD1 (5 bases). There are 15 residues in the CDR3. With 3 bases removed from V and 7 bases from J, the gap between germline ends came to 18 bases. CDR1 is GTSNPN, CDR2 SVGIG, per germline (reference sequence).

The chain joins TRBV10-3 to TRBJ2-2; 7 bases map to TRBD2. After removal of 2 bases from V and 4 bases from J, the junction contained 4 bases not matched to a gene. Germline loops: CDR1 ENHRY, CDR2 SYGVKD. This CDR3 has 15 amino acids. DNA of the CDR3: TGTGCCATCAGTGAGCGCGGGGAGGGCACCGGGGAGCTGTTTTTT. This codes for CAISERGEGTGELFF.

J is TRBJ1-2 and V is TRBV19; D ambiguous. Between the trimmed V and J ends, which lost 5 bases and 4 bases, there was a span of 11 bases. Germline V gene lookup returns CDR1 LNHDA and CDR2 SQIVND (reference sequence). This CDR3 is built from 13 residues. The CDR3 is CASSPGITYGYTF. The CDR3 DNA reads TGTGCCAGTAGTCCCGGGATCACCTATGGCTACACCTTC.

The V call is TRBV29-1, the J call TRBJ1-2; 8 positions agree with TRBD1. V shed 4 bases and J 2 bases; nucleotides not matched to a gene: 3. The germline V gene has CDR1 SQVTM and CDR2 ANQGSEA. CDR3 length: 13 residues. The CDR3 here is CSVGTGSNYGYTF. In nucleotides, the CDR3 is TGCAGCGTTGGGACAGGGTCGAACTATGGCTACACCTTC.

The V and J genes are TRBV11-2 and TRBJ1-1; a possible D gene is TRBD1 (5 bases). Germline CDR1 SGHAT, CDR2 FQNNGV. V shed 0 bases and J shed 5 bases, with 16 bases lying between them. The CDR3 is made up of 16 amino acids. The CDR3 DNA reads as TGTGCCAGCAGCTTAGATCCAAGCGGGGCGCGAACTGAAGCTTTCTTT. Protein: CASSLDPSGARTEAFF.

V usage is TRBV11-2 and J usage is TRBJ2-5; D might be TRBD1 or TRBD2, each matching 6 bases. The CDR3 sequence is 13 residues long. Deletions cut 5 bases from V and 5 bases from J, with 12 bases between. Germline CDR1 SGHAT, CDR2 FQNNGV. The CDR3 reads CASSPGGRETQYF. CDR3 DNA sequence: TGTGCCAGCAGCCCCGGGGGCCGTGAGACCCAGTACTTC.

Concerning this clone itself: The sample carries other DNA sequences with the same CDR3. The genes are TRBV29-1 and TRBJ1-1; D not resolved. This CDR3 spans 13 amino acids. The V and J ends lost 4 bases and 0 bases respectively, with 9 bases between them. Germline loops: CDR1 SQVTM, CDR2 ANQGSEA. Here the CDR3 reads CSVVRRLNTEAFF. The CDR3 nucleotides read TGCAGCGTTGTGCGACGCTTGAACACTGAAGCTTTCTTT.

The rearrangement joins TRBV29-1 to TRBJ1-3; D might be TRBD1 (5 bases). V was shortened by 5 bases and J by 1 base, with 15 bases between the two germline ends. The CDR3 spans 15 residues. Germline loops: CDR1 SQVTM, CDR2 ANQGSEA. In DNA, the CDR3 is TGCAGCGTTCCCGGGCAGGGCCTATCTGGAAACACCATATATTTT. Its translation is CSVPGQGLSGNTIYF.

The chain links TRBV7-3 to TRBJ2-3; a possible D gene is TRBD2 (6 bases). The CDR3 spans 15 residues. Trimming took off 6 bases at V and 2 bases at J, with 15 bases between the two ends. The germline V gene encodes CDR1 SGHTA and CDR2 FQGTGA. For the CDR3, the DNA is TGTGCCAGCAGTGCGGGACTCCAGCCCACAGATACGCAGTATTTT. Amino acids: CASSAGLQPTDTQYF.